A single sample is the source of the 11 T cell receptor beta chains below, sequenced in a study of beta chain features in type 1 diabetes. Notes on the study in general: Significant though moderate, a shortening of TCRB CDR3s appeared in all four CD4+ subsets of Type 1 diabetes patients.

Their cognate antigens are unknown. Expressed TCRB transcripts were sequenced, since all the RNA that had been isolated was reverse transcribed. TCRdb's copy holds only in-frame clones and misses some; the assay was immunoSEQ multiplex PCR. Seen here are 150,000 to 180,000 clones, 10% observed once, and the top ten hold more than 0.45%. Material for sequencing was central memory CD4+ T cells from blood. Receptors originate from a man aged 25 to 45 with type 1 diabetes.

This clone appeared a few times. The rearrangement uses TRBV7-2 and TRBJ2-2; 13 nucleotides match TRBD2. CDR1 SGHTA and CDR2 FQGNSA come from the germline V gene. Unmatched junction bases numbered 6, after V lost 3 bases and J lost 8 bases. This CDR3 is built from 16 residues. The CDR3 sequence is CASSLAGLAGSGELFF. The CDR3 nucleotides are TGTGCCAGCAGCTTGGCGGGACTAGCGGGATCGGGGGAGCTGTTTTTT.

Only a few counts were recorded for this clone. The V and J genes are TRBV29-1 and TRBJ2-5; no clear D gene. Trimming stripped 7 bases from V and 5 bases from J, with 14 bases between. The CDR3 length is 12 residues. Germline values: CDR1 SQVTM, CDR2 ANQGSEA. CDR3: CSADSGWETQYF. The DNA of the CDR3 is TGCAGCGCCGACTCGGGTTGGGAGACCCAGTACTTC.

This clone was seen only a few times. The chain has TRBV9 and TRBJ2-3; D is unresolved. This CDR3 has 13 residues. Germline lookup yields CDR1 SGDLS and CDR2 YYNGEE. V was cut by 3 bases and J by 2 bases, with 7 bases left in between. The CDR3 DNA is TGTGCCAGCAGCGACAGAAACACAGATACGCAGTATTTT. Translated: CASSDRNTDTQYF.

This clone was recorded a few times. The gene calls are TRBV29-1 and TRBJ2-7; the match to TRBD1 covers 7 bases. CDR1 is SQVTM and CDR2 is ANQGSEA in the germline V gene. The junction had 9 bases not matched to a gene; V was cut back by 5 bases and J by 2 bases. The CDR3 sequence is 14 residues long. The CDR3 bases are TGCAGCGTTTCGCCGGGACAGCTTCCCTACGAGCAGTACTTC. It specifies CSVSPGQLPYEQYF.

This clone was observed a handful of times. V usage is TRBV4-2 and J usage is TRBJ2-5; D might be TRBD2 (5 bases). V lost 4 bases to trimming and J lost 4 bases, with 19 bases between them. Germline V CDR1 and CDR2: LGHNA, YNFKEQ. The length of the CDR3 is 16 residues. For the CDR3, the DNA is TGTGCCAGCAGCCGCACTCCCGCCGGGGTTCGAGAGACCCAGTACTTC. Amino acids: CASSRTPAGVRETQYF.

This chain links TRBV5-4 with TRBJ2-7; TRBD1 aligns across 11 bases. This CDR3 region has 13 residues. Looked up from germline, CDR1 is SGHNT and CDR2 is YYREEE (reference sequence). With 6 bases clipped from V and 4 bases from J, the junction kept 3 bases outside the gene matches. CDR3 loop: CASKGQGAYEQYF. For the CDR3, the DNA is TGTGCCAGCAAAGGACAGGGGGCTTACGAGCAGTACTTC.

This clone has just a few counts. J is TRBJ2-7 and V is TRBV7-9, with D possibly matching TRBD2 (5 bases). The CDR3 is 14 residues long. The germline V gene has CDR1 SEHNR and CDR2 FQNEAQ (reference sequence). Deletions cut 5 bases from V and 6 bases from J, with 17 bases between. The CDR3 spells CASSPIWERVEQYF. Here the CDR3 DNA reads TGTGCCAGCAGCCCAATTTGGGAGCGCGTCGAGCAGTACTTC.

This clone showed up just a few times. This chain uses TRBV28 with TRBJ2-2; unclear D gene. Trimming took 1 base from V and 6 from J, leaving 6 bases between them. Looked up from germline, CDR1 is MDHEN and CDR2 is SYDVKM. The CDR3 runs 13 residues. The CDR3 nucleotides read TGTGCCAGCAGTTTATCAGGCGCCGGGGAGCTGTTTTTT. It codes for CASSLSGAGELFF.

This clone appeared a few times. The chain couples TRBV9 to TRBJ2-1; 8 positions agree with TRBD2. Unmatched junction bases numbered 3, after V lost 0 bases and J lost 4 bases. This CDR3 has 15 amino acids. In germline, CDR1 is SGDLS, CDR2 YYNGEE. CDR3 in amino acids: CASSVEPSGYNEQFF. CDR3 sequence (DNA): TGTGCCAGCAGCGTAGAGCCTAGCGGGTACAATGAGCAGTTCTTC.

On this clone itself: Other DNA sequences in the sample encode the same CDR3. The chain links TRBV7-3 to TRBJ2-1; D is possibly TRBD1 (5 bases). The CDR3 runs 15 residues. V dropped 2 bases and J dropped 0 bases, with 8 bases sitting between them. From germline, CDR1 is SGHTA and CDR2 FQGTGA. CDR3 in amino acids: CASSLGAGSYNEQFF. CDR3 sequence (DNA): TGTGCCAGCAGCTTAGGGGCAGGCTCCTACAATGAGCAGTTCTTC.

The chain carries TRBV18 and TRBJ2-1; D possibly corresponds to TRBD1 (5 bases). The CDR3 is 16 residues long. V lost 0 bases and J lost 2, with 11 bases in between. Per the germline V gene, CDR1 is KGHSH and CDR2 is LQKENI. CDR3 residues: CASSPPLQATYNEQFF. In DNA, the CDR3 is TGTGCCAGCTCACCACCCTTACAGGCTACCTACAATGAGCAGTTCTTC. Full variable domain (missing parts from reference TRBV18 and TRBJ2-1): NAGVMQNPRHLVRRRGQEARLRCSPMKGHSHVYWYRQLPEEGLKFMVYLQKENIIDESGMPKERFSAEFPKEGPSILRIQQVVRGDSAAYFCASSPPLQATYNEQFFGPGTRLTVL.